The clone carrying this T cell receptor beta chain came up a few times. The record originates from a study of T cells in Graves' hyperthyroidism and ophthalmopathy. Study-level information: Blood from the periphery was taken at initial diagnosis, before any treatment.

RNA transcripts yielded amplified TCR beta CDR3 regions. First-round RT-PCR of the TCR CDR3 relied on the HTBI primer set. MiXCR, applied by TCRdb to the multiplex PCR reads, yields one record per CDR3 protein. Of about 400,000 distinct CDR3 sequences in the sample, about 14% were seen once. V lost 5 bases, J lost 7 bases, and 3 bases stayed unmatched. This CDR3 has 14 residues. CDR1 is MNHEY, CDR2 SVGEGT, per germline. Every diagnosis used clinical symptoms, serum thyroxine and TRAb, thyroid ultrasound and orbital computed tomography. PBMCs were obtained from about 10 ml fresh peripheral blood. The rearrangement joins TRBV6-2 or TRBV6-3 to TRBJ2-1; 12 bases are a match to TRBD2. This sequence was found in a man aged 50 to 59 with Graves' ophthalmopathy. The sequenced sample consisted of blood. CDR3 coding DNA: TGTGCCAGCAGTATACTAGCGGGAGGAAATGAGCAGTTCTTC. Protein product: CASSILAGGNEQFF.